The 10 T cell receptor beta chains given below trace back to one sample, sequenced in a study of control samples from healthy donors and cancer patients. Assay: immunoSEQ multiplex PCR; the TCRdb copy retains only in-frame clones and omits some. Of over 200,000 clones detected, about 80% appear once; the ten largest clones hold 13%. The sequencing input was PBMCs. Every receptor here comes from a woman aged 55-69 years with lung cancer.

This chain uses TRBV7-9 with TRBJ1-4, with TRBD1 matching 10 bases. With V trimmed by 5 bases and J by 8 bases, 8 bases remained unmatched. CDR3 length: 15 amino acids. The V gene's germline CDR1 is SEHNR and CDR2 FQNEAQ (reference sequence). This CDR3 is CASSVGQGEEEKLFF. The DNA of the CDR3 is TGTGCCAGCAGCGTCGGACAGGGGGAAGAGGAAAAACTGTTTTTT.

With respect to this clone: A junction boundary mismatches the germline segment, possibly from a read error. The gene calls are TRBV3-1 (or the pseudogene TRBV3-2) and TRBJ1-2, with D maybe TRBD1 (5 bases). The CDR3 is 12 residues long. Germline loops: CDR1 LGHDT, CDR2 YNNKEL (reference sequence). The CDR3 is CASSPGDFGYTF. In DNA, the CDR3 is TGTGCCAGTAGCCCCGGGGACTTCGGCTACACCTTC.

The V gene is TRBV9, the J gene TRBJ2-1, with no clear D. The V end lost 0 bases, the J end lost 3 bases, and 7 bases lay between the germline ends. The V gene's germline CDR1 is SGDLS and CDR2 YYNGEE. The CDR3 contains 14 residues. The CDR3 is CASSVASFYNEQFF. The CDR3 coding sequence is TGTGCCAGCAGCGTAGCTTCCTTCTACAATGAGCAGTTCTTC.

This chain connects TRBV10-3 to TRBJ2-1; TRBD2 agrees at 8 bases. Per the germline V gene, CDR1 is ENHRY and CDR2 is SYGVKD. The trim removed 2 bases at V and 5 bases at J, leaving 17 bases unmatched. The CDR3 length is 19 residues. CDR3 DNA sequence: TGTGCCATCAGTGAGGGTTTGTGGGGGGAGCGGGAGCAAGACAATGAGCAGTTCTTC. It is translated as CAISEGLWGEREQDNEQFF.

The chain is built from TRBV7-3 and TRBJ2-3; 11 bases fit TRBD2. After removal of 1 base from V and 4 bases from J, the junction contained 4 bases not matched to a gene. This CDR3 region has 16 residues. Germline CDR1 SGHTA, CDR2 FQGTGA. The CDR3 DNA follows: TGTGCCAGCAGCTTAAGTCTAGCGGGGGGAGCAGATACGCAGTATTTT. Encoded protein: CASSLSLAGGADTQYF.

This sequence joins TRBV4-2 and TRBJ2-3, with 9 bases identical to TRBD2. With V trimmed by 0 bases and J by 5 bases, 3 bases remained unmatched. The length of the CDR3 is 15 residues. The germline V gene encodes CDR1 LGHNA and CDR2 YNFKEQ. The CDR3 sequence: CASSQDPAGGDTQYF. The CDR3 DNA sequence: TGTGCCAGCAGCCAAGATCCAGCGGGAGGAGATACGCAGTATTTT.

The V call is TRBV19, the J call TRBJ1-1; D gene ambiguous. The germline CDR1 and CDR2 sequences are LNHDA and SQIVND (reference sequence). With 2 bases removed from V and 7 bases from J, the gap between germline ends came to 5 bases. CDR3 length equals 11 residues. This CDR3 reads CASSIRGEAFF. In DNA form, the CDR3 reads TGTGCCAGTAGTATACGCGGTGAAGCTTTCTTT. Variable domain in full (rest from reference TRBV19 and TRBJ1-1): DGGITQSPKYLFRKEGQNVTLSCEQNLNHDAMYWYRQDPGQGLRLIYYSQIVNDFQKGDIAEGYSVSREKKESFPLTVTSAQKNPTAFYLCASSIRGEAFFGQGTRLTVV.

This clone was seen just once. The sample contains more than one DNA sequence encoding this CDR3. The rearrangement uses TRBV6-6 and TRBJ1-1, with a tentative D call TRBD1 (5 bases). CDR3 size: 13 residues. Germline V CDR1 and CDR2: MNHNY, SVGAGI (reference sequence). Trimming stripped 2 bases from V and 4 bases from J, with 8 bases between. In DNA, the CDR3 is TGTGCCAGCAGTTACGCAGGGACCACTGAAGCTTTCTTT. The encoded protein is CASSYAGTTEAFF.

V is TRBV7-9 and J is TRBJ2-3, with D tentatively TRBD1 or TRBD2 (5 bases each). Per germline, CDR1 SEHNR and CDR2 FQNEAQ (reference sequence). V gave up 8 bases and J gave up 2 bases, with 11 bases separating them. This CDR3 spans 13 amino acids. The CDR3 reads CASVPGTTDTQYF. In DNA, the CDR3 is TGTGCCAGCGTACCCGGGACCACAGATACGCAGTATTTT.

The V call is TRBV27, the J call TRBJ1-5; 7 nucleotides align to TRBD1. Germline V gives CDR1 MNHEY, CDR2 SMNVEV (reference sequence). The CDR3 totals 15 residues. J gave up 1 base and V 5 bases, and 5 bases lay outside the gene matches. DNA of the CDR3: TGTGCCAGCAGTATCACAGGGGCCAGCAATCAGCCCCAGCATTTT. This encodes CASSITGASNQPQHF.